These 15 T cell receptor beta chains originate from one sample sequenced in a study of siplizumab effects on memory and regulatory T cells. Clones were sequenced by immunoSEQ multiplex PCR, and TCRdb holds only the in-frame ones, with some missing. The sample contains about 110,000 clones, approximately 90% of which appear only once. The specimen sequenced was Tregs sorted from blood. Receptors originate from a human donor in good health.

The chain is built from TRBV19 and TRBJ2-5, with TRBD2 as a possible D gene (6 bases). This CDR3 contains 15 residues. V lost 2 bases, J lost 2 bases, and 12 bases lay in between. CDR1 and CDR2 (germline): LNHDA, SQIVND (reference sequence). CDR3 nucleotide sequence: TGTGCCAGTAGTATAAATGGAGGGAGTCAAGAGACCCAGTACTTC. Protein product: CASSINGGSQETQYF. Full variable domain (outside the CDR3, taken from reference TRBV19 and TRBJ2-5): DGGITQSPKYLFRKEGQNVTLSCEQNLNHDAMYWYRQDPGQGLRLIYYSQIVNDFQKGDIAEGYSVSREKKESFPLTVTSAQKNPTAFYLCASSINGGSQETQYFGPGTRLLVL.

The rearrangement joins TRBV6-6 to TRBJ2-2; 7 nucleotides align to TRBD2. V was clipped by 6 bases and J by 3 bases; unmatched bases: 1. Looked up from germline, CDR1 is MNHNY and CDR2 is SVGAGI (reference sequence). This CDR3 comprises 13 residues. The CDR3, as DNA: TGTGCCAGCAGGGGGGGGTACACCGGGGAGCTGTTTTTT. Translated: CASRGGYTGELFF.

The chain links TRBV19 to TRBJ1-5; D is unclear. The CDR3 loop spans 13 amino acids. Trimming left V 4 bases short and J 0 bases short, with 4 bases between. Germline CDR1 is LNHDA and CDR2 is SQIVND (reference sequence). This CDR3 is CASSTDSNQPQHF. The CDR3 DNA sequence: TGTGCCAGTAGTACAGATAGCAATCAGCCCCAGCATTTT.

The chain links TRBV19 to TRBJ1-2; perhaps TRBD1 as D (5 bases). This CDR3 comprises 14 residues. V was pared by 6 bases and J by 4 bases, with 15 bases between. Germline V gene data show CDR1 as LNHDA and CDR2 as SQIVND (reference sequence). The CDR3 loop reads CASRYRGGSYGYTF. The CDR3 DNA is TGTGCCAGTAGATATCGGGGGGGGAGCTATGGCTACACCTTC.

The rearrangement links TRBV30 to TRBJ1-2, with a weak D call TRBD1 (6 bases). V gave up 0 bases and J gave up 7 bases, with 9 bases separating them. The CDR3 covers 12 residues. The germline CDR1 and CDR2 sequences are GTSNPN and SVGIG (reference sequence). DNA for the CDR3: TGTGCCTGGAGTGTAACAGGGATTGGCTACACCTTC. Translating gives CAWSVTGIGYTF.

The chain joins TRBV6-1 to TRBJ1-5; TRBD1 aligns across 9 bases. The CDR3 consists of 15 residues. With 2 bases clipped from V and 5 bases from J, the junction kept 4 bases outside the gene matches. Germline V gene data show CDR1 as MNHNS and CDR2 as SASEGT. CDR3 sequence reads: CASSELDRGHQPQHF. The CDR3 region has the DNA TGTGCCAGCAGTGAATTGGACAGGGGCCATCAGCCCCAGCATTTT.

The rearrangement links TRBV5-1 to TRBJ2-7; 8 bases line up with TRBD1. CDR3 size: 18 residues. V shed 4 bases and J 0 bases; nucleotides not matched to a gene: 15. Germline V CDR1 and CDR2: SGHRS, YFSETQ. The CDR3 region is CASSRLYTGTGASYEQYF. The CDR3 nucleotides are TGCGCCAGCAGCCGATTATACACCGGGACAGGTGCCTCCTACGAGCAGTACTTC.

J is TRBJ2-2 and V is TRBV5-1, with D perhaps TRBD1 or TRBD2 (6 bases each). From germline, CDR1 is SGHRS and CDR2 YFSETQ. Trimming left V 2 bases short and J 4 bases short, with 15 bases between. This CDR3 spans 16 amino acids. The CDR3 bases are TGCGCCAGCAGCTTTGGTACGGGGGCTGGCACCGGGGAGCTGTTTTTT. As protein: CASSFGTGAGTGELFF.

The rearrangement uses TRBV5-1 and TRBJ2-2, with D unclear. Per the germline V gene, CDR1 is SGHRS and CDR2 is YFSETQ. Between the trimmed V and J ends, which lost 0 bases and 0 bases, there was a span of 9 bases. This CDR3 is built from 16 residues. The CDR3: CASSLGGAANTGELFF. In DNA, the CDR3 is TGCGCCAGCAGCTTGGGTGGAGCAGCGAACACCGGGGAGCTGTTTTTT.

The CDR3 protein is CASSPPGPGGNSPLHF. CDR3 DNA sequence: TGTGCCAGCTCACCACCGGGACCCGGAGGTAATTCACCCCTCCACTTT. This chain links TRBV18 with TRBJ1-6; D is perhaps TRBD1 (5 bases). Trimming took 0 bases from V and 6 from J, leaving 12 bases between them. The CDR3 has 16 residues. Per the germline V gene, CDR1 is KGHSH and CDR2 is LQKENI.

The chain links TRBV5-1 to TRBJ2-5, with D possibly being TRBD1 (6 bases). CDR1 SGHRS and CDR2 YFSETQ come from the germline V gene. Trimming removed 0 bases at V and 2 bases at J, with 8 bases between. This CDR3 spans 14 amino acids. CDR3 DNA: TGCGCCAGCAGCTTGGGGGACACTCAAGAGACCCAGTACTTC. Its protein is CASSLGDTQETQYF. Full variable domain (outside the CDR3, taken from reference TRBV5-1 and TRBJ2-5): KAGVTQTPRYLIKTRGQQVTLSCSPISGHRSVSWYQQTPGQGLQFLFEYFSETQRNKGNFPGRFSGRQFSNSRSEMNVSTLELGDSALYLCASSLGDTQETQYFGPGTRLLVL.

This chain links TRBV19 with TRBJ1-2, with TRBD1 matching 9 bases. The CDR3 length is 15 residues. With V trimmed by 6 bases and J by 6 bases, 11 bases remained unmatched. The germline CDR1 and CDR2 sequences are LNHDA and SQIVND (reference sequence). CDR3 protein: CASSFPTGGIHGYTF. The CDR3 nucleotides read TGTGCCAGTAGCTTTCCGACAGGGGGAATCCATGGCTACACCTTC. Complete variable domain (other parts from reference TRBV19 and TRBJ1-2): DGGITQSPKYLFRKEGQNVTLSCEQNLNHDAMYWYRQDPGQGLRLIYYSQIVNDFQKGDIAEGYSVSREKKESFPLTVTSAQKNPTAFYLCASSFPTGGIHGYTFGSGTRLTVV.

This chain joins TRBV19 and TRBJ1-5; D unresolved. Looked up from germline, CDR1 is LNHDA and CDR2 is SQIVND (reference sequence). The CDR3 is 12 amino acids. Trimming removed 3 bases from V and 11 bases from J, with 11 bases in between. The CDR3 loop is CASSIIGSAQHF. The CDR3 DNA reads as TGTGCCAGTAGTATTATCGGATCGGCCCAGCATTTT.

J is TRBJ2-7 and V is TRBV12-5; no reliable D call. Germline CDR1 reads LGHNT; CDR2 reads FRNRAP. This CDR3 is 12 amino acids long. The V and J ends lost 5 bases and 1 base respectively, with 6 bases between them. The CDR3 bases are TGTGCTAGTGGTGGTTGGTCCTACGAGCAGTACTTC. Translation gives CASGGWSYEQYF.

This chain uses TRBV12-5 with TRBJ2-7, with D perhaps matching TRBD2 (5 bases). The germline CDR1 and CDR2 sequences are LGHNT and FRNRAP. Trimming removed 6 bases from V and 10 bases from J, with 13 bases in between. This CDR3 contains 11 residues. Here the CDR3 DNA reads TGTGCTAGTGGCCAGGACTTTAAACAGTACTTC. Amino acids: CASGQDFKQYF.